One T cell receptor beta chain is described in this entry. The data originate from a study of early stage breast cancer tumors. Method: immunoSEQ multiplex PCR; TCRdb's copy keeps in-frame clones and lacks some. Of about 31,000 clones in the sample, almost 75% were seen once. V gave up 4 bases and J gave up 0 bases; unmatched junction bases: 3. Germline V gene sequence: CDR1 SQVTM, CDR2 ANQGSEA. The CDR3 has 13 residues. The chain uses TRBV29-1 and TRBJ2-7; 7 bases agree with TRBD1. Input material: breast tumor tissue. The receptor's source is a person aged 25 to 40 with breast cancer. The CDR3 protein is CSVAGQPSYEQYF. As DNA, the CDR3 is TGCAGCGTTGCGGGACAGCCCTCCTACGAGCAGTACTTC.